This TCR beta chain emerged from a study of blood T cells in healthy people across ages. Turning to the study itself: Capture via template switching afforded approximately one barcoded beta molecule per two T cells. Study results and caveats: Shifts in expanded clonotypes may have been confounded by donor CMV status, which was unknown.

This CDR3 spans 15 amino acids. The germline CDR1 and CDR2 sequences are MDHEN and SYDVKM. With respect to this clonotype: Its antigen remains unknown.

A sample-barcoded 5' primer and a J-beta primer mix were used in a second PCR of about 7 to 12 cycles. A template-switch adaptor containing 12 random nucleotides labeled each cDNA molecule. One entry per CDR3 protein results from TCRdb running MiXCR on the 5' RACE reads. The sample yields about 940,000 distinct CDR3 sequences, around 48% seen once. Ten milliliters of peripheral blood were drawn from each donor. The sequencing sample was made of blood. The chain uses TRBV28 and TRBJ2-4; no clear D. TRBJ2-7 matches the DNA end more closely, so the J call is doubtful. This clonotype was obtained from a man under 40 in good health. The CDR3 DNA follows: TGTGCCAGCAGTTCCCCGGTGACACCGTCCGACGAGCAGTACTTC. Translation: CASSSPVTPSDEQYF.